A selection of T cell receptor beta chains follows, all from one sample in a study of blood T cells in healthy people across ages. TCRdb reanalysed the 5' RACE reads using MiXCR and keeps one entry per CDR3 protein. The data contain 380,000 or so distinct CDR3 sequences, about 52% of them singletons. Source material: blood. These receptors were obtained from a man aged 55 to 70 in good health. CDR3s include the opening cysteine and the closing phenylalanine or tryptophan. Each record gives: D gene, J gene, V gene, clone size, CDR3 protein, CDR3 DNA. The D gene is left open where the match is weak. The size field is filled for only some rows; it gives once, few, many or a size class.

.,TRBJ2-3,TRBV20-1,.,CSARDRVGVSTDTQYF,TGCAGTGCTAGAGATCGGGTGGGGGTTAGCACAGATACGCAGTATTTT
TRBD2,TRBJ2-7,TRBV2,few,CASSVWTRREQYF,TGTGCCAGCAGTGTGTGGACTAGACGCGAGCAGTACTTC
.,TRBJ2-7,TRBV25-1,.,CASIWGHEQYF,TGTGCCAGCATCTGGGGGCACGAGCAGTACTTC
.,TRBJ2-2,TRBV9,.,CASSVGTNTGELFF,TGTGCCAGCAGCGTCGGGACGAACACCGGGGAGCTGTTTTTT
.,TRBJ1-4,TRBV9,.,CASSRGANEKLFF,TGTGCCAGTTCACGCGGCGCGAATGAAAAACTGTTTTTT
.,TRBJ2-3,TRBV24-1,.,CATGGLPRDTQYF,TGTGCCACCGGTGGACTTCCTAGGGATACGCAGTATTTT
.,TRBJ2-4,TRBV11-2,few,CASSVEGGSQNIQYF,TGTGCCAGCAGCGTAGAGGGGGGGTCCCAAAACATTCAGTACTTC
TRBD2,TRBJ2-3,TRBV12-3/TRBV12-4,few,CASSLGGRATDTQYF,TGTGCCAGCAGTTTAGGCGGGAGAGCAACAGATACGCAGTATTTT
.,TRBJ2-4,TRBV4-3,many,CASSHSFRVAELAKNIQYF,TGCGCCAGCAGCCACTCCTTTCGGGTAGCGGAACTAGCCAAAAACATTCAGTACTTC
TRBD2,TRBJ2-3,TRBV27,.,CATGGGWDTDTQYF,TGTGCCACCGGGGGAGGGTGGGACACAGATACGCAGTATTTT
.,TRBJ1-1,TRBV2,few,CASSASTWENEAFF,TGTGCCAGCAGTGCATCTACATGGGAAAATGAAGCTTTCTTT
.,TRBJ2-7,TRBV5-1,many,CASSPGDSPYEQYF,TGCGCCAGCAGCCCGGGGGACAGCCCTTACGAGCAGTACTTC
.,TRBJ1-1,TRBV29-1,few,CSAVYTEAFF,TGCAGCGCCGTGTACACTGAAGCTTTCTTT
TRBD1,TRBJ2-1,TRBV12-5,few,CASGHPGQGLNEQFF,TGTGCTAGTGGTCATCCGGGACAGGGGCTCAATGAGCAGTTCTTC
.,TRBJ2-5,TRBV3-1,many,CASSQDSGRETQYF,TGTGCCAGCAGCCAAGATAGTGGACGAGAGACCCAGTACTTC
.,TRBJ2-5,TRBV27,.,CASSSLDTGRQETQYF,TGTGCCAGCAGTTCCCTAGATACAGGACGTCAAGAGACCCAGTACTTC
TRBD2,TRBJ2-3,TRBV7-9,.,CASSLESSAGGDTDTQYF,TGTGCCAGCAGCTTAGAATCCTCCGCGGGAGGTGACACAGATACGCAGTATTTT
.,TRBJ2-3,TRBV20-1,.,CTQRGPIADTQYF,TGCACCCAAAGGGGCCCGATCGCAGATACGCAGTATTTT
.,TRBJ2-7,TRBV6-5,many,CASSYSQSLRGFHEQYF,TGTGCCAGCAGTTACTCCCAATCACTTCGGGGTTTCCACGAGCAGTACTTC
.,TRBJ2-5,TRBV2,.,CASGGAEETQYF,TGTGCCAGCGGAGGGGCGGAAGAGACCCAGTACTTC
.,TRBJ2-5,TRBV7-6,.,CASSPRSETQYF,TGTGCCAGCAGTCCTCGTAGCGAGACCCAGTACTTC
TRBD1,TRBJ2-7,TRBV29-1,few,CSVRGRGLGEQYF,TGCAGCGTCCGAGGCAGGGGGCTAGGTGAGCAGTACTTC
.,TRBJ2-7,TRBV28,.,CASSRGRESYEQYF,TGTGCCAGCAGCCGAGGGCGAGAGTCCTACGAGCAGTACTTC
.,TRBJ2-3,TRBV11-2,.,CASSLRASPLRTTDTQYF,TGTGCCAGCAGCTTACGAGCTTCCCCACTACGGACCACAGATACGCAGTATTTT
.,TRBJ1-2,TRBV30,.,CAWGGAYGYTF,TGTGCCTGGGGGGGAGCCTATGGCTACACCTTC
.,TRBJ2-7,TRBV11-2,.,CASKKGGSYEQYF,TGTGCCAGCAAGAAGGGGGGCTCCTACGAGCAGTACTTC
.,TRBJ2-5,TRBV20-1,.,CSAQSGGRGEWNEQYF,TGCAGTGCCCAATCCGGCGGCAGGGGGGAATGGAATGAGCAGTACTTC
.,TRBJ1-1,TRBV12-3/TRBV12-4,.,CASSASQGNTEAFF,TGTGCCAGCAGTGCCTCACAGGGGAACACTGAAGCTTTCTTT
.,TRBJ2-6,TRBV28,.,CASIHSSGTNVLTF,TGTGCCAGCATACATAGCTCTGGGACCAACGTCCTGACTTTC
.,TRBJ2-6,TRBV4-2,.,CASSREGGQLTGANILTF,TGTGCCAGCAGCCGGGAAGGGGGGCAACTCACCGGGGCCAACATCCTGACTTTC
.,TRBJ1-5,TRBV20-1,few,CSARDTGTRNQPQHF,TGCAGTGCTAGAGATACAGGGACCCGCAATCAGCCCCAGCATTTT
.,TRBJ2-5,TRBV28,.,CASSSGEKAQETQYF,TGTGCCAGCAGTTCCGGGGAGAAGGCCCAAGAGACCCAGTACTTC
.,TRBJ2-7,TRBV20-1,few,CSALDYWDFSYEQYF,TGCAGTGCCCTAGATTACTGGGACTTCTCCTACGAGCAGTACTTC
.,TRBJ2-7,TRBV11-2,.,CASSLGGFAYEQYF,TGTGCCAGCAGCTTAGGCGGGTTCGCCTACGAGCAGTACTTC
TRBD2,TRBJ2-3,TRBV7-2,.,CASSLAGTSGATDTQYF,TGTGCCAGCAGCTTAGCCGGGACTAGCGGAGCCACAGATACGCAGTATTTT
TRBD2,TRBJ2-7,TRBV4-2,many,CASSLRSGGTSYEQYF,TGTGCCAGCAGCCTACGTAGCGGGGGGACTTCCTACGAGCAGTACTTC
.,TRBJ1-1,TRBV18,.,CASSPPNGRGGGNTEAFF,TGTGCCAGCTCACCACCGAATGGCAGGGGAGGAGGCAACACTGAAGCTTTCTTT
.,TRBJ1-5,TRBV7-2,.,CASSLDWGNNQPQHF,TGTGCCAGCAGCTTAGACTGGGGAAACAATCAGCCCCAGCATTTT
TRBD1,TRBJ2-1,TRBV18,few,CASSPGTAYNEQFF,TGTGCCAGCTCCCCCGGGACAGCATACAATGAGCAGTTCTTC
.,TRBJ2-7,TRBV28,few,CASIRRGKTYEQYF,TGTGCCAGCATCAGAAGGGGGAAGACCTACGAGCAGTACTTC
TRBD1,TRBJ2-7,TRBV18,.,CVSKTGANEQYF,TGTGTCAGCAAGACAGGGGCCAACGAGCAGTACTTC
TRBD2,TRBJ2-4,TRBV28,few,CASSPGGTRDIQYF,TGTGCCAGCAGCCCGGGGGGGACGCGAGACATTCAGTACTTC
.,TRBJ2-7,TRBV18,few,CASSPDRTYEQYF,TGTGCCAGCTCGCCGGACAGAACCTACGAGCAGTACTTC
.,TRBJ1-4,TRBV29-1,.,CSVRSNEKLFF,TGCAGCGTTCGTTCTAATGAAAAACTGTTTTTT
TRBD1,TRBJ2-1,TRBV29-1,.,CSVATGGHNNEQFF,TGCAGCGTTGCGACAGGGGGCCATAACAATGAGCAGTTCTTC
TRBD1,TRBJ2-7,TRBV29-1,few,CSVASRTGIYEQYF,TGCAGCGTGGCCTCAAGGACAGGGATTTACGAGCAGTACTTC
.,TRBJ2-7,TRBV9,many,CASSVGGTPSYEQYF,TGTGCCAGCAGCGTAGGGGGGACACCCTCCTACGAGCAGTACTTC
.,TRBJ2-7,TRBV29-1,.,CSVQDTYNEQYF,TGCAGCGTTCAGGACACCTACAATGAGCAGTACTTC
.,TRBJ1-4,TRBV5-6,few,CASSPGWQGNEKLFF,TGTGCCAGCAGCCCTGGGTGGCAGGGCAATGAAAAACTGTTTTTT
TRBD2,TRBJ2-5,TRBV29-1,.,CSVEKLAGKQETQYF,TGCAGCGTTGAAAAACTAGCGGGGAAACAAGAGACCCAGTACTTC
TRBD2,TRBJ2-7,TRBV29-1,few,CSVEKGGLAGNYYEQYF,TGCAGCGTTGAAAAAGGGGGACTAGCGGGCAATTACTACGAGCAGTACTTC